The table lists the clone carrying this T cell receptor (beta chain) with a few counts. The antigen remains undetermined. The data were obtained in a study of OX40 agonist ivuxolimab in advanced cancers. Across the study: Patients with hepatocellular carcinoma, melanoma, renal cell or head and neck cancer made up the dose-escalation patients. General study results and limits: CD4+ T cells averaged fewer expanded clones than CD8+ T cells. Some patients who did not respond also had low normalized T-cell clonal expansion.

This CDR3 contains 12 residues. Germline V CDR1 and CDR2: GTSNPN, SVGIG (reference sequence). V gave up 8 bases and J gave up 7 bases, with 15 bases separating them. This table comes from immunoSEQ multiplex PCR, and its TCRdb copy is limited to in-frame clones, with some not included. The repertoire holds 80,000 to 130,000 clones, approximately 90% seen once, with approximately 0.3% in the top ten. The chain couples TRBV30 to TRBJ2-1, with D maybe TRBD1 (5 bases). The sequence was collected from an adult with an advanced solid tumor such as melanoma, head and neck, liver or kidney cancer. Material: CD4+ or CD8+ T cells sorted from blood, obtained in a trial of the OX40 agonist ivuxolimab. The CDR3 sequence: CAATASGNEQFF. The CDR3 DNA reads TGTGCCGCGACAGCGTCCGGGAATGAGCAGTTCTTC.